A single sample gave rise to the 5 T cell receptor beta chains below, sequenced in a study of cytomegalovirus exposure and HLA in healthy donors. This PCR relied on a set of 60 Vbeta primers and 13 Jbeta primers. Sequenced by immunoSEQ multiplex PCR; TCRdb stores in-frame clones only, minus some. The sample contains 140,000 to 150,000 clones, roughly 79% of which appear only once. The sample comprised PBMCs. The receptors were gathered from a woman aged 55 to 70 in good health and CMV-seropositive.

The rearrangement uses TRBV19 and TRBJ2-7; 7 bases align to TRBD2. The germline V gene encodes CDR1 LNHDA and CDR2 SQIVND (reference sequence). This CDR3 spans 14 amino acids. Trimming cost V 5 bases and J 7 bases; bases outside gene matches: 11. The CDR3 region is CASSVVAGVLEQYF. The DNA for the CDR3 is TGTGCCAGTAGTGTAGTTGCGGGGGTTTTGGAGCAGTACTTC.

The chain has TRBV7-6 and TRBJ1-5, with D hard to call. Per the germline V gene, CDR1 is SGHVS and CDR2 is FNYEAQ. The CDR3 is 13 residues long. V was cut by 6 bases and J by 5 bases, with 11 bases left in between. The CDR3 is CASSLGPDQPQHF. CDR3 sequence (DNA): TGTGCCAGCAGTCTAGGCCCGGATCAGCCCCAGCATTTT.

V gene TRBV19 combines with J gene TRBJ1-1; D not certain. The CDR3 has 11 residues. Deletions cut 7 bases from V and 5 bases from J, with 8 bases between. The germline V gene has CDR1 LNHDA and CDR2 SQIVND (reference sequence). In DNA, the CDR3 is TGTGCCAGTAAGCGGAGTACTGAAGCTTTCTTT. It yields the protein CASKRSTEAFF. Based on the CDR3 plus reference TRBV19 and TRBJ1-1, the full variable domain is DGGITQSPKYLFRKEGQNVTLSCEQNLNHDAMYWYRQDPGQGLRLIYYSQIVNDFQKGDIAEGYSVSREKKESFPLTVTSAQKNPTAFYLCASKRSTEAFFGQGTRLTVV.

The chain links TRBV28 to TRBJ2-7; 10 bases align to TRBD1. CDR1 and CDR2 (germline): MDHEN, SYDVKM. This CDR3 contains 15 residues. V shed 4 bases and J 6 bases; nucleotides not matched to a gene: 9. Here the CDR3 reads CASSSPGQGSPEQYF. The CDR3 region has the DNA TGTGCCAGCAGTTCACCGGGACAGGGGTCCCCCGAGCAGTACTTC.

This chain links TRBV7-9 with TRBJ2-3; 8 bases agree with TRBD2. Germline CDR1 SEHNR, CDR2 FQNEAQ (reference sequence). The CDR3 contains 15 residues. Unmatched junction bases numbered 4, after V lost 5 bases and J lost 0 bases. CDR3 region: CASSQRGGSTDTQYF. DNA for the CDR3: TGTGCCAGCAGCCAACGGGGGGGCAGCACAGATACGCAGTATTTT. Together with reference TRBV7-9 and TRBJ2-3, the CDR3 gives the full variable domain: DTGVSQNPRHKITKRGQNVTFRCDPISEHNRLYWYRQTLGQGPEFLTYFQNEAQLEKSRLLSDRFSAERPKGSFSTLEIQRTEQGDSAMYLCASSQRGGSTDTQYFGPGTRLTVL.